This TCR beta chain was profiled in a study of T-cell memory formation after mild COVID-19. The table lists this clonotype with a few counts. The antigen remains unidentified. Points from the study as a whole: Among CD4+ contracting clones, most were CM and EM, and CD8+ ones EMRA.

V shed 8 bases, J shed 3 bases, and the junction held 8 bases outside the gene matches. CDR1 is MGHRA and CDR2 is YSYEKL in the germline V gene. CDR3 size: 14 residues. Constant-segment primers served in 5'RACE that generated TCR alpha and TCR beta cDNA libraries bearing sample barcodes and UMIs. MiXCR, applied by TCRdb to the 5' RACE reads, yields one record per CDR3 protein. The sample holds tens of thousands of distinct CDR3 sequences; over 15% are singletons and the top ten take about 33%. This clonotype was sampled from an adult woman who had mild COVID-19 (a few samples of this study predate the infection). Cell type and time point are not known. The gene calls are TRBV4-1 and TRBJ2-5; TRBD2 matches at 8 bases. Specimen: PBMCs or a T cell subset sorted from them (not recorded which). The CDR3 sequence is CASAPRGVEETQYF. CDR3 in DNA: TGCGCCAGCGCCCCGCGGGGGGTTGAAGAGACCCAGTACTTC.